This T cell receptor beta chain was sequenced during a study of response to subunit inactivated influenza vaccine. Study results and caveats: Every seasonal influenza vaccination brings in few new T cells, the authors suggested.

TCRdb re-called the RT-PCR reads through MiXCR, storing one row per CDR3 protein. The sample contains roughly 500,000 distinct CDR3 sequences, roughly 25% of which appear only once. A note on this clonotype: Its antigen is as yet unknown.

With V trimmed by 5 bases and J by 4 bases, 13 bases remained unmatched. This CDR3 is built from 17 residues. The germline CDR1 and CDR2 sequences are DFQATT and SNEGSKA (reference sequence). The source was CD4+ T cells sorted from PBMCs, collected 5 to 6 days after vaccination. The chain links TRBV20-1 to TRBJ2-3, with 12 positions matching TRBD1. This clonotype originated in a man aged 50 or older who received an inactivated influenza vaccine. CDR3 residues: CSAGNYRDRGRADTQYF. The CDR3 region has the DNA TGCAGTGCTGGAAATTACCGGGACAGGGGGCGCGCAGATACGCAGTATTTT.